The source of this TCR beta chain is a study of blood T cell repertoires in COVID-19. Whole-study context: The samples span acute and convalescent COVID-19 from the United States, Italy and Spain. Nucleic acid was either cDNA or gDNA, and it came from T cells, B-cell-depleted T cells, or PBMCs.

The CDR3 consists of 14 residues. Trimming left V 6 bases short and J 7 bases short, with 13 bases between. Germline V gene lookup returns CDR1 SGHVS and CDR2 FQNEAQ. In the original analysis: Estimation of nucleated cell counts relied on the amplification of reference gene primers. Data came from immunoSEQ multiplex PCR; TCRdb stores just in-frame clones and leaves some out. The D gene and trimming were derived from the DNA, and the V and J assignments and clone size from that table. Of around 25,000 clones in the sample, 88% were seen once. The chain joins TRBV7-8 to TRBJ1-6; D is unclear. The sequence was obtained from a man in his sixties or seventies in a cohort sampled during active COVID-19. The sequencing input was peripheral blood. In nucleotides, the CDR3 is TGTGCCAGCAGGCCGGGTTCGGCGAATTCACCCCTCCACTTT. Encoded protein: CASRPGSANSPLHF.